Sequencing of this TCR beta chain was carried out in a study of CD8+ T cells in alopecia areata. RNA was isolated and reverse transcribed to cDNA, the sequencing template. Repertoires were generated with immunoSEQ multiplex PCR, while TCRdb's copy carries only in-frame clones and drops some. The sample lists about 160,000 clones; about 89% were seen once. Deletions cut 0 bases from V and 2 bases from J, with 4 bases between. CDR1 and CDR2 (germline): GTSNPN, SVGIG (reference sequence). The CDR3 totals 12 residues. The chain combines TRBV30 with TRBJ1-2; D gene unclear. Material: CD8+ T cells sorted from blood, obtained at week 0. The source of this sequence is a human donor with alopecia areata. This chain's CDR3 is CAWSVHNYGYTF. The DNA for the CDR3 is TGTGCCTGGAGTGTACACAACTATGGCTACACCTTC.